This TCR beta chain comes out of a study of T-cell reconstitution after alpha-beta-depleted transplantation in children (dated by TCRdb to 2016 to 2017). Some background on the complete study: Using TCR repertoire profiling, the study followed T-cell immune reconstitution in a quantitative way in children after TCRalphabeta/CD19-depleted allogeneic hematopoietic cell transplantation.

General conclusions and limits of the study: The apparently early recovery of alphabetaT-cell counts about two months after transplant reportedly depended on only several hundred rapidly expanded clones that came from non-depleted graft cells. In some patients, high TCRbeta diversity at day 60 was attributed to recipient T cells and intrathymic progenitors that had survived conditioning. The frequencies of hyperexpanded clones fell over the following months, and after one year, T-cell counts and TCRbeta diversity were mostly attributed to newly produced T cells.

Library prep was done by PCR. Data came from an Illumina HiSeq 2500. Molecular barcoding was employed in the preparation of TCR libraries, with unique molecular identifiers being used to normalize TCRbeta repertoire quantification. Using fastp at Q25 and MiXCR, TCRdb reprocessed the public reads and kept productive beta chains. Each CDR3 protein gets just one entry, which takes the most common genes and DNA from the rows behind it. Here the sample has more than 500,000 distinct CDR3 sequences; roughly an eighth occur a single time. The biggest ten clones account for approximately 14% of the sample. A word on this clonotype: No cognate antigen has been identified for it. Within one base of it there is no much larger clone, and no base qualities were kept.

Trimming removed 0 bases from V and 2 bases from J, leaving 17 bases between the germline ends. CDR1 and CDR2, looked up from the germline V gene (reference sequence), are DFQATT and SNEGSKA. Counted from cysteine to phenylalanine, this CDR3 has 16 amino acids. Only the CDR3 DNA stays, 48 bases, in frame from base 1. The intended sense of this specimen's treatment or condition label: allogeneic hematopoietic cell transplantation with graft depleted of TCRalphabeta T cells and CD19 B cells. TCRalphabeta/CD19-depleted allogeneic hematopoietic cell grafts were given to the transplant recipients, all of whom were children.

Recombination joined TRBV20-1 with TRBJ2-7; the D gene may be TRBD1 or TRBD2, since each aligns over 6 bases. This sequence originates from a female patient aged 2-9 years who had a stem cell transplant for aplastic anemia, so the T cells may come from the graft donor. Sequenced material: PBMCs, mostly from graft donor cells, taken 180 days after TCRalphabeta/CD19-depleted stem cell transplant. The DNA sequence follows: TGCAGTGCTAGAGAAGGACTACCCTCAGGGGCCTACGAGCAGTACTTC. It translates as CSAREGLPSGAYEQYF.